A selection of T cell receptor beta chains follows, all from one sample in a study of cytomegalovirus exposure and HLA in healthy donors. Clones were sequenced by immunoSEQ multiplex PCR, and TCRdb holds only the in-frame ones, with some missing. The table records around 230,000 clones, roughly 84% of them present only once. Sequenced material: PBMCs. These receptors came from a girl aged 2-9 years in good health and CMV-seronegative. Both conserved end residues are part of each CDR3. A D gene is named only where the DNA matches it firmly. Rows may omit the clone size; those that give it use once, few, many or a size class.

clone_size j_call d_call cdr3_length v_call cdr3_aa cdr3_nt
. TRBJ1-1 . 15 TRBV2 CASSEVAASNTEAFF TGTGCCAGCAGTGAAGTAGCGGCGTCGAACACTGAAGCTTTCTTT
. TRBJ1-2 TRBD1 16 TRBV19 CASSIYPTGGADGYTF TGTGCCAGTAGTATATACCCGACAGGGGGCGCAGATGGCTACACCTTC
. TRBJ2-2 TRBD1 15 TRBV6-5 CASKAGQGYTGELFF TGTGCCAGCAAGGCAGGACAGGGGTACACCGGGGAGCTGTTTTTT
few TRBJ2-1 . 16 TRBV7-9 CASSPRPSGTYNEQFF TGTGCCAGCAGCCCGCGGCCGTCAGGGACCTACAATGAGCAGTTCTTC
. TRBJ2-7 TRBD2 18 TRBV4-2 CASSQVSGSEGRVYEQYF TGTGCCAGCAGCCAAGTCAGCGGGAGCGAGGGAAGAGTATACGAGCAGTACTTC
. TRBJ2-2 TRBD1 15 TRBV7-9 CASSSGQGNTGELFF TGTGCCAGCAGCTCGGGACAGGGTAACACCGGGGAGCTGTTTTTT
. TRBJ1-6 . 17 TRBV19 CASNYRFKDSYNSPLHF TGTGCCAGTAACTACAGGTTTAAGGACTCCTATAATTCACCCCTCCACTTT
. TRBJ2-3 . 15 TRBV6-1 CASRRGVGAGDTQYF TGTGCCAGCAGGAGAGGGGTGGGGGCGGGAGATACGCAGTATTTT
. TRBJ2-3 TRBD2 17 TRBV7-9 CASSLPKSGGRTDTQYF TGTGCCAGCAGCTTACCCAAGAGTGGCGGGAGAACAGATACGCAGTATTTT
. TRBJ2-1 TRBD2 15 TRBV25-1 CASSDQREGLSEQFF TGTGCCAGCAGTGATCAGCGGGAGGGCTTAAGTGAGCAGTTCTTC
. TRBJ1-1 . 14 TRBV7-9 CASSLDSVNTEAFF TGTGCCAGCAGCCTGGACTCTGTGAACACTGAAGCTTTCTTT
. TRBJ2-1 TRBD2 16 TRBV7-2 CASSSGLAGPYNEQFF TGTGCCAGCAGCTCGGGACTAGCGGGACCCTACAATGAGCAGTTCTTC
. TRBJ2-5 TRBD1 15 TRBV27 CASSPGTGKWETQYF TGTGCCAGCAGTCCCGGGACAGGGAAATGGGAGACCCAGTACTTC
. TRBJ1-1 TRBD1 15 TRBV19 CASSPRRDRDTEAFF TGTGCCAGTAGTCCACGACGGGACAGGGACACTGAAGCTTTCTTT
. TRBJ2-7 . 14 TRBV29-1 CSVVKWTASYEQYF TGCAGCGTTGTGAAGTGGACAGCCTCCTACGAGCAGTACTTC
. TRBJ1-1 . 13 TRBV28 CATGPGKNTEAFF TGTGCCACCGGGCCGGGGAAGAACACTGAAGCTTTCTTT
. TRBJ2-7 . 17 TRBV9 CASSPQPSGGIAYEQYF TGTGCCAGCAGCCCTCAACCAAGCGGAGGCATCGCCTACGAGCAGTACTTC
. TRBJ2-7 . 11 TRBV7-2 CASSLYYEQYF TGTGCCAGCAGCCTATACTACGAGCAGTACTTC
. TRBJ2-3 TRBD2 16 TRBV19 CASSTRPGGGADTQYF TGTGCCAGTAGTACCCGACCGGGGGGTGGGGCAGATACGCAGTATTTT
once TRBJ1-1 . 13 TRBV29-1 CSVTGRRNTEAFF TGCAGCGTTACAGGGAGAAGGAACACTGAAGCTTTCTTT
. TRBJ1-2 . 14 TRBV27 CASSLSRLGYGYTF TGTGCCAGCAGTTTAAGCAGGCTCGGCTATGGCTACACCTTC
once TRBJ1-2 TRBD1 14 TRBV9 CASSPDREMNGYTF TGTGCCAGCAGCCCGGACAGGGAGATGAATGGCTACACCTTC
. TRBJ2-5 . 15 TRBV5-1 CASSERLEFRQTQYF TGCGCCAGCAGCGAGAGACTAGAATTCCGCCAGACCCAGTACTTC
. TRBJ1-1 . 17 TRBV7-9 CASSPIQGQQGWTEAFF TGTGCCAGCAGTCCTATCCAGGGGCAGCAGGGGTGGACTGAAGCTTTCTTT
. TRBJ2-3 . 14 TRBV5-1 CASSLGTGTDTQYF TGCGCCAGCAGCTTGGGGACAGGCACAGATACGCAGTATTTT
. TRBJ2-3 . 18 TRBV5-1 CASFRGERAHQSTDTQYF TGCGCCAGCTTCAGGGGGGAGAGAGCGCACCAAAGCACAGATACGCAGTATTTT
once TRBJ2-7 . 13 TRBV19 CASSMAQGYEQYF TGTGCCAGTAGTATGGCCCAGGGGTACGAGCAGTACTTC
. TRBJ2-1 . 15 TRBV14 CASSTYGTDYNEQFF TGTGCCAGCAGCACCTACGGGACTGATTACAATGAGCAGTTCTTC
few TRBJ2-1 . 16 TRBV5-6 CASSFEATRPYNEQFF TGTGCCAGCAGCTTCGAGGCTACTAGGCCCTACAATGAGCAGTTCTTC
. TRBJ2-1 . 14 TRBV29-1 CSVQRLDSYNEQFF TGCAGCGTCCAACGACTAGACTCCTACAATGAGCAGTTCTTC
. TRBJ1-5 . 15 TRBV5-4 CASSLRLYSNQPQHF TGTGCCAGCAGCTTGCGACTGTATAGCAATCAGCCCCAGCATTTT
once TRBJ2-7 . 15 TRBV7-9 CASSLDTSRTYEQYF TGTGCCAGCAGCTTAGATACTAGCAGGACTTACGAGCAGTACTTC
. TRBJ2-5 . 13 TRBV11-3 CASSQTFQETQYF TGTGCCAGCAGCCAAACATTCCAAGAGACCCAGTACTTC
. TRBJ2-1 TRBD1 15 TRBV27 CASSSDRGGNNEQFF TGTGCCAGCAGTTCCGACAGGGGGGGGAACAATGAGCAGTTCTTC
. TRBJ1-2 . 14 TRBV18 CASSPVQGPGGYTF TGTGCCAGCTCACCAGTCCAGGGGCCAGGAGGCTACACCTTC
. TRBJ1-5 . 14 TRBV6-6 CASSTGTGNQPQHF TGTGCCAGCAGTACAGGGACGGGCAATCAGCCCCAGCATTTT
. TRBJ2-7 TRBD1 14 TRBV7-4 CASSQQGAPYEQYF TGTGCCAGCAGCCAACAGGGGGCCCCCTACGAGCAGTACTTC
. TRBJ2-5 TRBD2 16 TRBV6-1 CASSEGPGGPVQTQYF TGTGCCAGCAGTGAAGGGCCGGGAGGGCCGGTACAGACCCAGTACTTC
few TRBJ2-3 TRBD2 15 TRBV9 CASSVASGGTDTQYF TGTGCCAGCAGCGTAGCTAGCGGGGGCACAGATACGCAGTATTTT
. TRBJ2-7 . 13 TRBV10-1 CASSDGLVGEQYF TGCGCCAGCAGTGATGGGCTCGTTGGGGAGCAGTACTTC
. TRBJ2-5 . 16 TRBV16 CASSRAGLDPQETQYF TGTGCCAGCAGCCGGGCAGGGCTAGACCCCCAAGAGACCCAGTACTTC
few TRBJ1-2 . 16 TRBV6-1 CASSAAYRQFSYGYTF TGTGCCAGCAGTGCAGCTTACAGACAGTTCAGCTATGGCTACACCTTC
few TRBJ2-1 . 14 TRBV7-9 CASSLASGDNEQFF TGTGCCAGCAGCTTAGCTAGCGGAGACAATGAGCAGTTCTTC